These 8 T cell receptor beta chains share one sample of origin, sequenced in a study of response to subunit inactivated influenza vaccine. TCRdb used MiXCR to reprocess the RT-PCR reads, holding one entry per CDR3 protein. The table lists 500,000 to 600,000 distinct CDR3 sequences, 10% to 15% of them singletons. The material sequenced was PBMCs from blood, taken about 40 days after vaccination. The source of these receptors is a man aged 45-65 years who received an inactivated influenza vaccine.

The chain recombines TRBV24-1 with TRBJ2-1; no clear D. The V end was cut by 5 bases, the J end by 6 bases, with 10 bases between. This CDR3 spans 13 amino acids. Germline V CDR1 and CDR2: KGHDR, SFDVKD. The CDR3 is CATSGELSNEQFF. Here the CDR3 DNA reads TGTGCCACCAGTGGCGAACTAAGCAATGAGCAGTTCTTC.

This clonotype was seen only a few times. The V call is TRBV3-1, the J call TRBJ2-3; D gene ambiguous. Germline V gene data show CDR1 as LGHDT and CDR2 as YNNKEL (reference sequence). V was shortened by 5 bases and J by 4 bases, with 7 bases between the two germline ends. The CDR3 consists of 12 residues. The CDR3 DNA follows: TGTGCCAGCAGCAAAGCGTCAGATACGCAGTATTTT. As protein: CASSKASDTQYF.

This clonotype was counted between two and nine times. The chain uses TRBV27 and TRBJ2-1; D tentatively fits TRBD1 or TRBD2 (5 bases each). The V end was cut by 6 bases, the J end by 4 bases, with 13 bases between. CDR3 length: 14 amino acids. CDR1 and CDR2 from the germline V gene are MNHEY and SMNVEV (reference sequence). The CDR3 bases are TGTGCCAGCAGAACGGGACCGACTTACAATGAGCAGTTCTTC. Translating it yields CASRTGPTYNEQFF.

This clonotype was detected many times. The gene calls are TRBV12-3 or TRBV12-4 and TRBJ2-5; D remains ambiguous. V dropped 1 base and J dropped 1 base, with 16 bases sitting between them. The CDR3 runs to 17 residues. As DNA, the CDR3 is TGTGCCAGCAGTTTAGTTCTCACAGTACTGAGCCAAGAGACCCAGTACTTC. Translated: CASSLVLTVLSQETQYF.

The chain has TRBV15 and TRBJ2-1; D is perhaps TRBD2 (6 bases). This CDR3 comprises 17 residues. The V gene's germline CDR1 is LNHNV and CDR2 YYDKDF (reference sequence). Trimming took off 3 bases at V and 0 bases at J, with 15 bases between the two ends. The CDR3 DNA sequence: TGTGCCACCAGCAGGACCTTGGAGGGATTCTCCTACAATGAGCAGTTCTTC. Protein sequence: CATSRTLEGFSYNEQFF.

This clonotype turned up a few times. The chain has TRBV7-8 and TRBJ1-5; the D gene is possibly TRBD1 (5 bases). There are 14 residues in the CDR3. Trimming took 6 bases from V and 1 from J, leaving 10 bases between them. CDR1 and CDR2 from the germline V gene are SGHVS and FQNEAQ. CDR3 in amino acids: CASSQGESNQPQHF. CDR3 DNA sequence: TGTGCCAGCAGTCAAGGGGAGAGCAATCAGCCCCAGCATTTT.

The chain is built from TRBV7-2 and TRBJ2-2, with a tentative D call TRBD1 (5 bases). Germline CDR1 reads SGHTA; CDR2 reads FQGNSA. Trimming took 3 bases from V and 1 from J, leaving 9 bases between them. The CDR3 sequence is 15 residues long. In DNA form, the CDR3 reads TGTGCCAGCAGCTTGACAGCCCAGAACACCGGGGAGCTGTTTTTT. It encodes CASSLTAQNTGELFF.

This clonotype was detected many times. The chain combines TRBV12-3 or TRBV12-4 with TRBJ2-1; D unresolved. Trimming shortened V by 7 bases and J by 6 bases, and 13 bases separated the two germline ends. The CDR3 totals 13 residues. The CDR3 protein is CASMQSVSNEQFF. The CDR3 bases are TGTGCCAGCATGCAATCGGTTAGCAATGAGCAGTTCTTC.